These T cell receptor beta chains were read from a single sample in a study of beta chain features in type 1 diabetes. Only in-frame clones appear in the TCRdb table, and some are missing; sequencing was by immunoSEQ multiplex PCR. This sample has 20,000 to 25,000 clones, with roughly 66% found just once. The sample taken for sequencing was Tregs from blood. These receptors were collected from a man aged 18-30 years with type 1 diabetes. Each CDR3 is given with its conserved first and last residue. D genes are given only for firm matches. Rows give clone size only sometimes, using once, few, many, or a class for an expanded clone.

size: .
V: TRBV27
J: TRBJ2-7
D: TRBD1
DNA: TGTGCCAGCAGTCCCCGGACAGGGACCTACGAGCAGTACTTC
CDR3: CASSPRTGTYEQYF

size: .
V: TRBV28
J: TRBJ2-1
D: .
DNA: TGTGCCAGCAGTTTATTGTCTCTTTCCTCCTACAATGAGCAGTTCTTC
CDR3: CASSLLSLSSYNEQFF

size: .
V: TRBV5-1
J: TRBJ2-1
D: TRBD2
DNA: TGCGCCAGCAGCTTGGCTAACGCGGGAGGGGATGAGCAGTTCTTC
CDR3: CASSLANAGGDEQFF

size: .
V: TRBV5-1
J: TRBJ2-5
D: TRBD1
DNA: TGCGCCAGCAGCTTGGGACAGGGGAAAGAGACCCAGTACTTC
CDR3: CASSLGQGKETQYF

size: few
V: TRBV10-3
J: TRBJ2-7
D: .
DNA: TGTGCCATCAGGAGGCTCGATTCGGCAGTAGAATTC
CDR3: CAIRRLDSAVEF

size: once
V: TRBV7-2
J: TRBJ2-4
D: TRBD2
DNA: TGTGCCAGCAGCCTAACTAGCGGGTATACGGCCAAAAACATTCAGTACTTC
CDR3: CASSLTSGYTAKNIQYF

size: .
V: TRBV9
J: TRBJ2-3
D: TRBD1
DNA: TGTGCCAGCAGCGTAGGTTGGACAGGGGGCACAGATACGCAGTATTTT
CDR3: CASSVGWTGGTDTQYF

size: few
V: TRBV7-2
J: TRBJ2-3
D: TRBD2
DNA: TGTGCCAGCAGCTTACACCTAGCGGGGGTTCGCACAGATACGCAGTATTTT
CDR3: CASSLHLAGVRTDTQYF

size: .
V: TRBV29-1
J: TRBJ2-1
D: TRBD2
DNA: TGCAGCGTTGATAAGCGGGACGTCTACAATGAGCAGTTCTTC
CDR3: CSVDKRDVYNEQFF

size: few
V: TRBV27
J: TRBJ1-4
D: TRBD1
DNA: TGTGCCAGCAGTTTGTACGGACAGGGGGCGGCCGGTGAGGATGAAAAACTGTTTTTT
CDR3: CASSLYGQGAAGEDEKLFF

size: .
V: TRBV7-9
J: TRBJ2-2
D: .
DNA: TGTGCCAGCAGCTTAGTCGTGACTAGTACCGGGGAGCTGTTTTTT
CDR3: CASSLVVTSTGELFF

size: .
V: TRBV5-4
J: TRBJ2-1
D: .
DNA: TGTGCCAGCAGGGGGGGGGCCGGTGAGCAGTTCTTC
CDR3: CASRGGAGEQFF

size: .
V: TRBV15
J: TRBJ1-6
D: TRBD1
DNA: TGTGCCACCAGCAGGGGGGCTAGGACAGGGGGCAAGTCACCCCTCCACTTT
CDR3: CATSRGARTGGKSPLHF

size: .
V: TRBV21-1
J: TRBJ1-1
D: .
DNA: TGTGCCAGCAGCAAATCCTTTAAGGAACAGGGTGGCACTGAAGCTTTCTTT
CDR3: CASSKSFKEQGGTEAFF

size: .
V: TRBV7-9
J: TRBJ2-3
D: TRBD1
DNA: TGTGCCAGCAGACCTGGACAGGGGAGAAGGGATACGCAGTATTTT
CDR3: CASRPGQGRRDTQYF

size: .
V: TRBV6-5
J: TRBJ2-1
D: TRBD2
DNA: TGTGCCAGCAGTTCGGGACTAGCGGGAGGGCCTTATGAGCAGTTCTTC
CDR3: CASSSGLAGGPYEQFF

size: .
V: TRBV10-1
J: TRBJ2-3
D: TRBD2
DNA: TGCGCCAGCAGTCCTAGCGGGGCTAGCACAGATACGCAGTATTTT
CDR3: CASSPSGASTDTQYF

size: .
V: TRBV28
J: TRBJ1-2
D: TRBD1
DNA: TGTGCCAGCACGGACAGGCACTATGGCTACACCTTC
CDR3: CASTDRHYGYTF

size: .
V: TRBV12-5
J: TRBJ2-1
D: TRBD2
DNA: TGTGCTAGTGGTTTGGAAGGGACTAGAAGTGAGCAGTTCTTC
CDR3: CASGLEGTRSEQFF

size: .
V: TRBV11-2
J: TRBJ1-6
D: TRBD1
DNA: TGTGCCAGCAGAGGACAGGGTACTGCTTCACCCCTCCACTTT
CDR3: CASRGQGTASPLHF

size: .
V: TRBV29-1
J: TRBJ1-1
D: TRBD1
DNA: TGCAGCGCATCCGGGACAGGTGGGAACACTGAAGCTTTCTTT
CDR3: CSASGTGGNTEAFF

size: .
V: TRBV30
J: TRBJ1-2
D: .
DNA: TGTGCCTGGAGTATATATGATGGCTACACCTTC
CDR3: CAWSIYDGYTF

size: once
V: TRBV27
J: TRBJ1-1
D: .
DNA: TGTGCCAGCTCTAACCGGGAGAACACTGAAGCTTTCTTT
CDR3: CASSNRENTEAFF

size: .
V: TRBV7-2
J: TRBJ1-4
D: .
DNA: TGTGCCAGCAGCGTTACAGGGCGGACGAATGAAAAACTGTTTTTT
CDR3: CASSVTGRTNEKLFF

size: .
V: TRBV4-1
J: TRBJ2-2
D: TRBD2
DNA: TGCGCCAGCAGCCAACCTCCGGGACTAGCGGGAGGGGCGCGTGGCACCGGGGAGCTGTTTTTT
CDR3: CASSQPPGLAGGARGTGELFF

size: .
V: TRBV28
J: TRBJ2-3
D: .
DNA: TGTGCCAGCAGCCGTTGGGGGCGTAGAGGGACAGATACGCAGTATTTT
CDR3: CASSRWGRRGTDTQYF

size: .
V: TRBV7-2
J: TRBJ1-1
D: TRBD1
DNA: TGTGCCAGCAGCTTCCGGGACAGGGTGAACACTGAAGCTTTCTTT
CDR3: CASSFRDRVNTEAFF